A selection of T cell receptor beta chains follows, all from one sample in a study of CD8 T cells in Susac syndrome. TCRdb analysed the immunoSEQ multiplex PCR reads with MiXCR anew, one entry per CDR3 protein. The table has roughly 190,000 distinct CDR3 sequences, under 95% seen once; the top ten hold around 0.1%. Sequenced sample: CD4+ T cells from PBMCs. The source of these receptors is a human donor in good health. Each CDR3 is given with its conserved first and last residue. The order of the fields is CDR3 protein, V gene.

CASREANVLTF TRBV2
CASSRDRLDNGYTF TRBV19
CASSLAAAVPLHF TRBV7-2
CASSLAAGQGLIGNTIYF TRBV7-2
CAWSFTRNTGELFF TRBV30
CASSHKYRDTQYF TRBV3-1
CSVKGADTQYF TRBV29-1
CAWSPRIQETQYF TRBV30
CSVAGQGANEQFF TRBV29-1
CASSLARSQETQYF TRBV7-8
CASSITGGDYGYTF TRBV19
CSALDRDITDTQYF TRBV20-1
CSVELTRSYNEQFF TRBV29-1
CASSLDPGNEKLFF TRBV7-2
CSARYPSTDTQYF TRBV20-1
CASSLKAQVGGYTF TRBV7-9
CASSMGQGRGETQYF TRBV7-3
CASSLQQGRAGELFF TRBV3-1
CASSQVPPQETQYF TRBV4-1
CASSLPGQVNPGYTF TRBV7-2
CSAGGGKFSSDTEAFF TRBV29-1
CSARTSGGFGGQYF TRBV20-1
CASSLSGAGNQPQHF TRBV5-4
CSIWEGPSADTQYF TRBV29-1
CASSPVSDTQYF TRBV7-9
CASSPARAGAEQYF TRBV25-1
CASSYYGAGGTFTGELFF TRBV6-5
CASSQGDRVYGYTF TRBV4-1
CSVSDSNQPQHF TRBV20-1
CASSTLLQSNYGYTF TRBV5-1
CASSRSGVIGELFF TRBV13
CSAPMDGQETQYF TRBV20-1
CSARGSPLHF TRBV20-1
CASSQDPQATDTQYF TRBV3-1
CASSEGGGLETQYF TRBV2
CASSQGPGVTDTQYF TRBV5-4
CASIRGATGGEQFF TRBV6-1
CASSPNDPAGEAEQYF TRBV28
CASTEKGYEQYF TRBV2
CASSISGTGVYEQYF TRBV19
CASSQFESGAGNTIYF TRBV4-3
CAWTRDRGQYF TRBV30
CASSERQRGLDEQFF TRBV2